This TCR beta chain was sequenced in a study of blood T cells in healthy people across ages. Primed by a sample-barcoded 5' primer and a J-beta primer mix, a second PCR proceeded for 7 to 11 cycles. Each single sample gave us at least 2.5 million CDR3-containing paired-end reads. Using its own MiXCR run on the 5' RACE reads, TCRdb lists one record per CDR3 protein. The table has around 1,800,000 distinct CDR3 sequences, about 39% seen once. Isolated PBMCs totaled at least 7 million in each sample. The CDR3 runs 16 residues. The germline CDR1 and CDR2 sequences are SGHTA and FQGNSA. V lost 0 bases, J lost 2 bases, and 11 bases lay in between. Many counts were recorded for this clonotype.

This sequence joins TRBV7-2 and TRBJ1-5, with D possibly being TRBD1 (5 bases). Sequencing used blood. The sequence derives from a human donor in good health. CDR3 DNA sequence: TGTGCCAGCAGCTTAGCGGGGCAGGGTGGCAATCAGCCCCAGCATTTT. Encoded protein: CASSLAGQGGNQPQHF.